The entry below describes one T cell receptor beta chain. This sample is part of a study of regulatory T cells in long-lasting Graves disease. The time point is: persistent/refractory GD, antithyroid drugs over 5 years with positive TRAb. PBMC-extracted RNA yielded the TCR library. Into tubes containing EDTA, approximately 9 milliliters of peripheral blood were drawn. Arm-PCR of CDR3 regions and iRepertoire HTBI primers were used to build TCR beta libraries. Per the authors' pipeline: Samples jointly harbored about 62 TRBV and 12 to 15 TRBJ segments. From the multiplex PCR reads, TCRdb called clonotypes with MiXCR, one entry per CDR3 protein. The V and J calls were determined by TCRdb, not by the authors. The table has approximately 290,000 distinct CDR3 sequences, roughly a fifth seen once; the top ten hold 56%. Sequencing used peripheral blood mononuclear cells (PBMCs), obtained when the disease was refractory, from a patient treated with antithyroid drugs. The sequence came from a female donor with Graves disease.

CDR3 nucleotides: TGTGCCAGCAGCTTATGGGGGCCCGCCGGGGCCAACGTCCTGACTTTC. Translation gives CASSLWGPAGANVLTF. This chain joins TRBV7-9 and TRBJ2-6, with D possibly being TRBD1 (6 bases). Trimming removed 2 bases at V and 4 bases at J, with 12 bases between. The CDR3 contains 16 residues. Per germline, CDR1 SEHNR and CDR2 FQNEAQ (reference sequence).